This entry describes one T cell receptor beta chain. This record comes from a study of blood T cell repertoires in COVID-19. Overall study context: COVID-19 samples, acute and convalescent, were from the United States, Italy and Spain. PBMCs, B-cell-depleted T cells, or T cells provided the cDNA or gDNA that made up the material.

This CDR3 contains 15 residues. V lost 3 bases to trimming and J lost 5 bases; unmatched junction nucleotides: 12. Germline V gives CDR1 DFQATT, CDR2 SNEGSKA (reference sequence). As processed by the authors: Amplification with reference gene primers provided the estimates of nucleated cell counts. This table comes from immunoSEQ multiplex PCR, and its TCRdb copy is limited to in-frame clones, with some not included. V and J calls and clone size are as listed in that table; D and trimming were resolved from the DNA. The table lists roughly 700,000 clones, 70% to 90% of them singletons, with approximately 0.3% in the top ten.

Sequencing was performed on peripheral blood. The sequence derives from a woman between 18 and 29 years old with acute or convalescent COVID-19. The chain is built from TRBV20-1 and TRBJ1-1; TRBD1 aligns across 7 bases. The CDR3 DNA sequence: TGCAGTGCTAGTCTATTTATGACAGGGAGAACTGAAGCTTTCTTT. Its translation is CSASLFMTGRTEAFF.